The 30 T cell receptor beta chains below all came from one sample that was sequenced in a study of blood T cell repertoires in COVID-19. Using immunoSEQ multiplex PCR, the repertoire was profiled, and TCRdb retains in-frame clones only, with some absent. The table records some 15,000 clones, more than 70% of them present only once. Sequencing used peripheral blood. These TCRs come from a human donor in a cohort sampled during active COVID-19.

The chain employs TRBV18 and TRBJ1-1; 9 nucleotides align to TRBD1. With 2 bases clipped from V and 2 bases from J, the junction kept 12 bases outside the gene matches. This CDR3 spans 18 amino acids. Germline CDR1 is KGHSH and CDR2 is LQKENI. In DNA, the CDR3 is TGTGCCAGCTCACCAGAAATATTGGGGACAGGGTCCAACACTGAAGCTTTCTTT. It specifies CASSPEILGTGSNTEAFF.

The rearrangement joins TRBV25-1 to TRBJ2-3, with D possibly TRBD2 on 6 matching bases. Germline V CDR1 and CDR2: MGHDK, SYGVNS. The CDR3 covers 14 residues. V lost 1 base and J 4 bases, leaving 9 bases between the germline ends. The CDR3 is CASSEWGEPDTQYF. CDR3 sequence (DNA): TGTGCCAGCAGTGAATGGGGGGAGCCAGATACGCAGTATTTT.

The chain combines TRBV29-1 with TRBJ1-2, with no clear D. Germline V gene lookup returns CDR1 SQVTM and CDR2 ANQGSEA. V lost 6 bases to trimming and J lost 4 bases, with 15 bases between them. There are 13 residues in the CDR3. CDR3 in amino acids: CSVGGPAVYGYTF. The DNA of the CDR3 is TGCAGCGTCGGAGGGCCGGCGGTCTATGGCTACACCTTC.

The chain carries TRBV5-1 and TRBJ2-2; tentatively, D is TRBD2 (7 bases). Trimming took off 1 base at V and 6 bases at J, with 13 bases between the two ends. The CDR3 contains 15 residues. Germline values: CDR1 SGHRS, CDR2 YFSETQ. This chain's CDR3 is CASSLPGEGAGELFF. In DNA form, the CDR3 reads TGCGCCAGCAGCTTGCCCGGGGAGGGGGCCGGGGAGCTGTTTTTT.

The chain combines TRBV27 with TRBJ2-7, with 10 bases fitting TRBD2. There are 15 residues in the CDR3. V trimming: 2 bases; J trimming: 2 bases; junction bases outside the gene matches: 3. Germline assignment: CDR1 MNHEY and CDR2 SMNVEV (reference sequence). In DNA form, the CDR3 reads TGTGCCAGCAGTTTAAAGCTAGCGGGGGCCTACGAGCAGTACTTC. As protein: CASSLKLAGAYEQYF.

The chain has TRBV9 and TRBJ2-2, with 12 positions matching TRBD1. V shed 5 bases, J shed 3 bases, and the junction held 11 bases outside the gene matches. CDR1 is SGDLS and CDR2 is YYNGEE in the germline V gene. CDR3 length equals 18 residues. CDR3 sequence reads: CASSENRDRGQDTGELFF. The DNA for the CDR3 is TGTGCCAGCAGTGAGAACCGGGACAGGGGGCAGGACACCGGGGAGCTGTTTTTT.

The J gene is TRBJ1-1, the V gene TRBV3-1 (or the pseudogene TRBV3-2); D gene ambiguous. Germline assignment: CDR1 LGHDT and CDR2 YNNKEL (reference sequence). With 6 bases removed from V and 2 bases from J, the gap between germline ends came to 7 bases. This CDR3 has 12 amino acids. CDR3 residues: CASRRQNTEAFF. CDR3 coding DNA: TGTGCCAGCAGGCGTCAAAACACTGAAGCTTTCTTT.

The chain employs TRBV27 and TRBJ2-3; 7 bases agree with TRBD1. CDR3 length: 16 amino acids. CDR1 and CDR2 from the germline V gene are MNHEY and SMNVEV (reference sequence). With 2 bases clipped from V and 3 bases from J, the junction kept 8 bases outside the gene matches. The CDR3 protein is CASSLRAGGATDTQYF. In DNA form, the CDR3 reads TGTGCCAGCAGTTTACGGGCAGGGGGAGCAACAGATACGCAGTATTTT.

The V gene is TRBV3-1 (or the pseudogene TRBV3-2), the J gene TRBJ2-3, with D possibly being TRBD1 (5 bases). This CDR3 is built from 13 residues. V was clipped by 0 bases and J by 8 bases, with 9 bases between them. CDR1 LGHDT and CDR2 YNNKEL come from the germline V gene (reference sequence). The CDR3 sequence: CASSQDQGSTQYF. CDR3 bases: TGTGCCAGCAGCCAAGATCAGGGCAGTACGCAGTATTTT.

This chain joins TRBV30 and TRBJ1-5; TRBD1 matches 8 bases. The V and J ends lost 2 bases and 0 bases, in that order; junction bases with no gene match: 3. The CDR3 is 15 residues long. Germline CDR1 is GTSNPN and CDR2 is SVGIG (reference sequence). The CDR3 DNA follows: TGTGCCTGGAGTCCGGACAGGGATAGCAATCAGCCCCAGCATTTT. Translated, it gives CAWSPDRDSNQPQHF.

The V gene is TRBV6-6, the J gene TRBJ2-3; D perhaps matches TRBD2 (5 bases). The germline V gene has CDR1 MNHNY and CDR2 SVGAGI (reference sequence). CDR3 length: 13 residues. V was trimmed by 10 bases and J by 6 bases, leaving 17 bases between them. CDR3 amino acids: CATLDLNRDTQYF. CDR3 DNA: TGTGCCACCTTGGACTTAAATCGGGATACGCAGTATTTT.

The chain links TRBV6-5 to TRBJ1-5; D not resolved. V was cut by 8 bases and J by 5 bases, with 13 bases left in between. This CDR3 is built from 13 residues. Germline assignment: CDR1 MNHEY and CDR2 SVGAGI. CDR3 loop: CASSETQYQPQHF. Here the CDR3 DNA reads TGTGCCAGCTCAGAGACACAATATCAGCCCCAGCATTTT.

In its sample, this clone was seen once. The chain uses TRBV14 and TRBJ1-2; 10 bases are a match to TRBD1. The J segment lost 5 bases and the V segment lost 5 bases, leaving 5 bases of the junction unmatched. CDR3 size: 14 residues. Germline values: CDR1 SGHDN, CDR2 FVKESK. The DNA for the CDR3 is TGTGCCAGCAGCACCGGGACAGGGGTTTATGGCTACACCTTC. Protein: CASSTGTGVYGYTF. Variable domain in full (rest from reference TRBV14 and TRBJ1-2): EAGVTQFPSHSVIEKGQTVTLRCDPISGHDNLYWYRRVMGKEIKFLLHFVKESKQDESGMPNNRFLAERTGGTYSTLKVQPAELEDSGVYFCASSTGTGVYGYTFGSGTRLTVV.

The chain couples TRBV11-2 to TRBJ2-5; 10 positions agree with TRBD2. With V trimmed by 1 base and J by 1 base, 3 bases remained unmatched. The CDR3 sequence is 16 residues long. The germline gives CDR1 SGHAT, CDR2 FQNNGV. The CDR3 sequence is CASSLVASGGQETQYF. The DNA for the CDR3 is TGTGCCAGCAGCTTAGTAGCTAGCGGGGGCCAAGAGACCCAGTACTTC.

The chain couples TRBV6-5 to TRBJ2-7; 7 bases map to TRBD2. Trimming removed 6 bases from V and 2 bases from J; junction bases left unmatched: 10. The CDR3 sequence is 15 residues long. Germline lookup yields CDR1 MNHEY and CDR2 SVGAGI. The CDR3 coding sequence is TGTGCCAGCAGCCTCGTTGCCCGGGGGGCCTACGAGCAGTACTTC. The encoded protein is CASSLVARGAYEQYF.

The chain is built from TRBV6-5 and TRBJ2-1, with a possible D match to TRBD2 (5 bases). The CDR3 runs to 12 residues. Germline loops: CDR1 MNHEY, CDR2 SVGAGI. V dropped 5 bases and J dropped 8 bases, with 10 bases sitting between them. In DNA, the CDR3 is TGTGCCAGCAGTAAACATAGCGATGAGCAGTTCTTC. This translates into CASSKHSDEQFF.

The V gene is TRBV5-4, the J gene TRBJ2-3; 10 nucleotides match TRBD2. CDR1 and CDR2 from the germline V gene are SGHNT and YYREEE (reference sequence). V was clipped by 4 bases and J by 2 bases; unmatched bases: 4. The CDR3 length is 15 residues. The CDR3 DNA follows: TGTGCCAGCAGCCGGACTAGCGGATCCACAGATACGCAGTATTTT. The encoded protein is CASSRTSGSTDTQYF.

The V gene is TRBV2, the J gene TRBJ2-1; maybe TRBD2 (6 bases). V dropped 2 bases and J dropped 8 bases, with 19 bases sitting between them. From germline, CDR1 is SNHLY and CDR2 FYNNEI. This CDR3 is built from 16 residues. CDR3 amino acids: CASSERAGNHYDEQFF. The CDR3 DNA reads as TGTGCCAGCAGTGAAAGGGCGGGAAACCATTATGATGAGCAGTTCTTC.

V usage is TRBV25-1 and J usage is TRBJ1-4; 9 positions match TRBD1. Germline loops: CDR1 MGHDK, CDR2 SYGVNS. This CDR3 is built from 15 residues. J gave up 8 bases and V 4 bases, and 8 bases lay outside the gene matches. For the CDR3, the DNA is TGTGCCAGCAGTGGGCAGGGACAGGGAGGAGAAAAACTGTTTTTT. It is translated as CASSGQGQGGEKLFF.

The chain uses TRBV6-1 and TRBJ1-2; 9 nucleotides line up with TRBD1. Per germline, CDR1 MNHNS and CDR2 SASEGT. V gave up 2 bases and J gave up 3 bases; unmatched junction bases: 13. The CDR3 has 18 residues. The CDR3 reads CASSESLVGQGLYYGYTF. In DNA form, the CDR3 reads TGTGCCAGCAGTGAATCTCTTGTAGGACAGGGGTTATACTATGGCTACACCTTC.

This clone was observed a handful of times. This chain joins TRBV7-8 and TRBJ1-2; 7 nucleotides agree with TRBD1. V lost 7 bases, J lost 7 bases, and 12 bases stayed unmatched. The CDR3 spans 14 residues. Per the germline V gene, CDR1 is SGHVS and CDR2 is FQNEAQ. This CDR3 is CASTLGEGASGYTF. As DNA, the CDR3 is TGTGCCAGCACCCTCGGAGAGGGGGCGTCTGGCTACACCTTC.

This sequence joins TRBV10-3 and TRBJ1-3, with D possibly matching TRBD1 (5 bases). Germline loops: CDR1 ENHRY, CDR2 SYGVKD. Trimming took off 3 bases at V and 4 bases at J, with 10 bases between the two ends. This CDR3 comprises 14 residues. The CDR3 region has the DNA TGTGCCATCAGTGACAGGGTAGCCGGAAACACCATATATTTT. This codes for CAISDRVAGNTIYF.

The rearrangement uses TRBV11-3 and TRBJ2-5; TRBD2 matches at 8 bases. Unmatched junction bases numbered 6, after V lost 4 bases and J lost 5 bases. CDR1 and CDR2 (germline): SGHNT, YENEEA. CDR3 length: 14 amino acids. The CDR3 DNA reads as TGTGCCAGCAGCTCCGGGGGGGCCACGGAGACCCAGTACTTC. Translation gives CASSSGGATETQYF.

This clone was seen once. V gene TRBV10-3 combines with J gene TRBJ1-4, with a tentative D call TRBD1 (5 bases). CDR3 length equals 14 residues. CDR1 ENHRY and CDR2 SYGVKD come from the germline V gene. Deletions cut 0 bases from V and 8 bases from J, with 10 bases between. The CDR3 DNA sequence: TGTGCCATCAGTGAGTCGACAGCCACCGAAAAACTGTTTTTT. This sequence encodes CAISESTATEKLFF.

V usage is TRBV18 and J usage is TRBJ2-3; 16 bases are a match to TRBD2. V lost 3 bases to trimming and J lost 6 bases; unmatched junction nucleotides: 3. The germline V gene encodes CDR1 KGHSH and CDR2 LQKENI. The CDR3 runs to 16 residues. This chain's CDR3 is CASSPGTSGGADTQYF. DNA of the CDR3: TGTGCCAGCTCACCGGGGACTAGCGGGGGGGCTGATACGCAGTATTTT. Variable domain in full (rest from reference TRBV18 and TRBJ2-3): NAGVMQNPRHLVRRRGQEARLRCSPMKGHSHVYWYRQLPEEGLKFMVYLQKENIIDESGMPKERFSAEFPKEGPSILRIQQVVRGDSAAYFCASSPGTSGGADTQYFGPGTRLTVL.

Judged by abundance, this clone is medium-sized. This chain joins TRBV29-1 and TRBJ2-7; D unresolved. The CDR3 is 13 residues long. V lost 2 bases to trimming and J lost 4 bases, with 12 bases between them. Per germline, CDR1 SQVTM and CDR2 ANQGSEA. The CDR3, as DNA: TGCAGCGTTGAAAAGGTAGGCGGTTACGAGCAGTACTTC. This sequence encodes CSVEKVGGYEQYF.

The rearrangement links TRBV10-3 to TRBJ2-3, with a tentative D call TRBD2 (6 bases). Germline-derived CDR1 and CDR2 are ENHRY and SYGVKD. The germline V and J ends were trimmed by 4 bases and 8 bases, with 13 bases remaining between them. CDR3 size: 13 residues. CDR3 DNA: TGTGCCATCAGTGGGGGGGACTTGGTTACGCAGTATTTT. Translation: CAISGGDLVTQYF.

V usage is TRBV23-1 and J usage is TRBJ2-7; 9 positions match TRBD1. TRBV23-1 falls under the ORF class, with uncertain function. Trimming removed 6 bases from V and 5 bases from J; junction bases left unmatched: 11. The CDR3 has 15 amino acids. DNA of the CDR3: TGCGCCAGCAGACACCACGGGACAGGGTGCGACGAGCAGTACTTC. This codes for CASRHHGTGCDEQYF.

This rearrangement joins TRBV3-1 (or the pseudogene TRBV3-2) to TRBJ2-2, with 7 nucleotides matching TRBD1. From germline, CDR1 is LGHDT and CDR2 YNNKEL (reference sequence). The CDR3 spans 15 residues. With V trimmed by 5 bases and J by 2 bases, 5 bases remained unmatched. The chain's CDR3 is CASSLGQRNTGELFF. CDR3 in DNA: TGTGCCAGCAGCTTGGGACAGCGTAACACCGGGGAGCTGTTTTTT.

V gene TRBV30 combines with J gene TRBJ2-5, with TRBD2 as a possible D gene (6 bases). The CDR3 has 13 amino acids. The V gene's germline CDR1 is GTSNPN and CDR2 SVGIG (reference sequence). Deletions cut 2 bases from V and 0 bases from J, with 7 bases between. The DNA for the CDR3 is TGTGCCTGGAGTTGGAGGGACCAAGAGACCCAGTACTTC. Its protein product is CAWSWRDQETQYF.